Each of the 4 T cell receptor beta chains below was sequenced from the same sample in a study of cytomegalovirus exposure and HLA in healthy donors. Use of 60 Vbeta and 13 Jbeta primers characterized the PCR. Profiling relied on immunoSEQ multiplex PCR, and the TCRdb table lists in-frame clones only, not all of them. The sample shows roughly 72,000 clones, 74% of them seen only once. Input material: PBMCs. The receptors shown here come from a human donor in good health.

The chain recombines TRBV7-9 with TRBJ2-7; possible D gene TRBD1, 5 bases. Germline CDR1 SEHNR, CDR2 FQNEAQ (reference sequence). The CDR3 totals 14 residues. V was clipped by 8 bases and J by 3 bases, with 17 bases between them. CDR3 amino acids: CASSSTRVGYEQYF. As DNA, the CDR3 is TGTGCCAGCTCCTCAACCAGGGTCGGCTACGAGCAGTACTTC.

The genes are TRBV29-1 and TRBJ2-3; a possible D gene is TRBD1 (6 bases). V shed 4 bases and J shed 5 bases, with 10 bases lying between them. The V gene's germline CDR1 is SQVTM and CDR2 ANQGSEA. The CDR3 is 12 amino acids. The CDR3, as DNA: TGCAGCGTTGCACAAGGGGGAGATACGCAGTATTTT. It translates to CSVAQGGDTQYF.

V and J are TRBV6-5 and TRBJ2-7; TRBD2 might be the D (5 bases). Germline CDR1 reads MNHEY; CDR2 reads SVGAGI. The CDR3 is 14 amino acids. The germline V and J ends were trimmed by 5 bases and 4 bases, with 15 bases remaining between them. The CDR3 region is CASSPPVPGYEQYF. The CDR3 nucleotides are TGTGCCAGCAGTCCGCCGGTCCCGGGATACGAGCAGTACTTC.

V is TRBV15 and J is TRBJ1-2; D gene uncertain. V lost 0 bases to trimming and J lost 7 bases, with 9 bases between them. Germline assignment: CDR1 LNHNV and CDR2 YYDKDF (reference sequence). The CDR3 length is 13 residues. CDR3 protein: CATSRDVSVGYTF. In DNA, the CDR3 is TGTGCCACCAGCAGAGATGTGTCCGTTGGCTACACCTTC.